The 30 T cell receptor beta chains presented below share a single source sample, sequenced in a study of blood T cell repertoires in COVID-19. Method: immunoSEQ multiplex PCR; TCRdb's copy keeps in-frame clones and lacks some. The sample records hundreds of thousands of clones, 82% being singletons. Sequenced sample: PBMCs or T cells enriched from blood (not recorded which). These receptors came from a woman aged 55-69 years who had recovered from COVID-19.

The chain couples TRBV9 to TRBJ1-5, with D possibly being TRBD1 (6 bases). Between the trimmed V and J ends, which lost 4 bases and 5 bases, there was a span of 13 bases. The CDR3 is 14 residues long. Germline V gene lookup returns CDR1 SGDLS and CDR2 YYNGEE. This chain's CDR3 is CASSRDTGDQPQHF. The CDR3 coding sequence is TGTGCCAGCAGCAGGGACACTGGGGATCAGCCCCAGCATTTT.

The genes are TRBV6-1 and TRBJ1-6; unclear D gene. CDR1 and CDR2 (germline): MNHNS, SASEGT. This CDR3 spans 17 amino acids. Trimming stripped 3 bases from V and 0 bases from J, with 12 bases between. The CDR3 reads CASSDSVVGSYNSPLHF. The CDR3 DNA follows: TGTGCCAGCAGTGATAGCGTGGTGGGCTCCTATAATTCACCCCTCCACTTT.

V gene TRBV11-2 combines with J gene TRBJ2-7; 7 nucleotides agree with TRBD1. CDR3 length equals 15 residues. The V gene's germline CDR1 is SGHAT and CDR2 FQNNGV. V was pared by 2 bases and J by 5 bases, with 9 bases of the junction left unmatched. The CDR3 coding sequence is TGTGCCAGCAGCTTATCCAGGGGGTCCCCCCACGAGCAGTACTTC. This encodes CASSLSRGSPHEQYF.

The CDR3 sequence: CASSRDRDDEQFF. CDR3 in DNA: TGTGCCAGCAGCCGGGACAGGGACGATGAGCAGTTCTTC. The chain links TRBV7-7 to TRBJ2-1; 9 bases agree with TRBD1. Germline CDR1 is SSHAT and CDR2 is FNYEAQ (reference sequence). J was trimmed by 8 bases and V by 5 bases; bases with no gene match: 4. CDR3 length equals 13 residues.

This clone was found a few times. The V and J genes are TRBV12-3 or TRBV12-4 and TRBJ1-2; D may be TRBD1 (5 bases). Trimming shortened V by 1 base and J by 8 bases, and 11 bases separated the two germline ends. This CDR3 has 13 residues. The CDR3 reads CASSLVREGGYTF. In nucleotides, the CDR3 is TGTGCCAGCAGTTTAGTCAGGGAAGGGGGCTACACCTTC.

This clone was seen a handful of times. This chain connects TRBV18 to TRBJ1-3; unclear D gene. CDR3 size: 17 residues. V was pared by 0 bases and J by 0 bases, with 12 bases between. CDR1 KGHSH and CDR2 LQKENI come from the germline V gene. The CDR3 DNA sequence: TGTGCCAGCTCACCACCGGTACGGTCGATCTCTGGAAACACCATATATTTT. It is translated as CASSPPVRSISGNTIYF.

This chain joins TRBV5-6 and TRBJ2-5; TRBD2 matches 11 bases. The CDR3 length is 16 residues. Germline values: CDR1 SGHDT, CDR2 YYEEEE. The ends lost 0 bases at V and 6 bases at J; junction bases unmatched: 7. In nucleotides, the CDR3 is TGTGCCAGCAGCTTGGGGCTAGCGGGGGGTCCCAAGACCCAGTACTTC. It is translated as CASSLGLAGGPKTQYF.

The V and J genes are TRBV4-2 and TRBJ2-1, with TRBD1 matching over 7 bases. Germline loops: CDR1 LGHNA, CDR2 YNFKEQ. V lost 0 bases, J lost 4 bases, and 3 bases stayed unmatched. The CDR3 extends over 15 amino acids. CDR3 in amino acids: CASSQDRDSYNEQFF. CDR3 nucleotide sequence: TGTGCCAGCAGCCAAGATCGGGACAGTTACAATGAGCAGTTCTTC.

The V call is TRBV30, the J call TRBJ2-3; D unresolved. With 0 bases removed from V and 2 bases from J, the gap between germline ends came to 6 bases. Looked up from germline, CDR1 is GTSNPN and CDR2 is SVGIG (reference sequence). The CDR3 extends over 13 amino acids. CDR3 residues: CAWSVQPTDTQYF. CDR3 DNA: TGTGCCTGGAGTGTACAGCCCACAGATACGCAGTATTTT.

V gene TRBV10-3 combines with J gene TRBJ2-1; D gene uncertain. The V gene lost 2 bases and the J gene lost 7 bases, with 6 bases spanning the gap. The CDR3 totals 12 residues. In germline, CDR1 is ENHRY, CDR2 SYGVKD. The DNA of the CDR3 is TGTGCCATCAGTGAGGGGCTGAATGAGCAGTTCTTC. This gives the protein CAISEGLNEQFF.

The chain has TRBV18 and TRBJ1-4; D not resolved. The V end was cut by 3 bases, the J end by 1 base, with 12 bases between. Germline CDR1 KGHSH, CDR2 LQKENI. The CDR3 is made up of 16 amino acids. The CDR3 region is CASSPTGAGTNEKLFF. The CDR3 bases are TGTGCCAGCTCACCGACCGGCGCGGGAACTAATGAAAAACTGTTTTTT.

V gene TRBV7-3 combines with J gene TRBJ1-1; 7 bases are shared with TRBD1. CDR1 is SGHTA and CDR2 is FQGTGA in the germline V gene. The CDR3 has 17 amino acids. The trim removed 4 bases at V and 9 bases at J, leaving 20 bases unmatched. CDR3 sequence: CASSSPTNRDRKHKAFF. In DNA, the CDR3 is TGTGCCAGCAGCTCACCTACCAACCGGGACAGAAAACACAAAGCTTTCTTT.

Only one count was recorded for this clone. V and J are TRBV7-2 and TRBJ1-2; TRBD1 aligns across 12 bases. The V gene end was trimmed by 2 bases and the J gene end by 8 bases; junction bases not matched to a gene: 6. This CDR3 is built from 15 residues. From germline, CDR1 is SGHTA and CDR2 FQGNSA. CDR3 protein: CASSLPGTGGKGYTF. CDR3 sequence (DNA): TGTGCCAGCAGCTTACCCGGGACAGGGGGCAAGGGCTACACCTTC.

CDR3 sequence: CASSPRGILASYTF. In nucleotides, the CDR3 is TGTGCCAGTAGCCCGCGGGGGATCCTCGCGAGCTACACCTTC. This rearrangement joins TRBV19 to TRBJ1-2; tentatively, D is TRBD1 (5 bases). CDR1 and CDR2 (germline): LNHDA, SQIVND (reference sequence). This CDR3 is built from 14 residues. Trimming removed 6 bases from V and 9 bases from J, with 20 bases in between.

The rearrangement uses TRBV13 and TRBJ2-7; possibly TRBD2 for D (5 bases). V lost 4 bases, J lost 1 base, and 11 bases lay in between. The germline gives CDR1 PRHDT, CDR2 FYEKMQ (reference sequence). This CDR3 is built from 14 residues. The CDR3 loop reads CASSSGGSSYEQYF. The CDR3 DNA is TGTGCCAGCAGCTCCGGAGGTTCGTCCTACGAGCAGTACTTC.

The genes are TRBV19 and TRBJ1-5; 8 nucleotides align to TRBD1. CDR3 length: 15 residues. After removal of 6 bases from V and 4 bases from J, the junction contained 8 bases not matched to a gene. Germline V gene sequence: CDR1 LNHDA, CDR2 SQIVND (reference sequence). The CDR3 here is CASRGQDSYNQPQHF. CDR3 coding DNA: TGTGCCAGTAGGGGACAGGACAGCTATAATCAGCCCCAGCATTTT. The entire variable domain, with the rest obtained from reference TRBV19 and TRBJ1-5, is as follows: DGGITQSPKYLFRKEGQNVTLSCEQNLNHDAMYWYRQDPGQGLRLIYYSQIVNDFQKGDIAEGYSVSREKKESFPLTVTSAQKNPTAFYLCASRGQDSYNQPQHFGDGTRLSIL.

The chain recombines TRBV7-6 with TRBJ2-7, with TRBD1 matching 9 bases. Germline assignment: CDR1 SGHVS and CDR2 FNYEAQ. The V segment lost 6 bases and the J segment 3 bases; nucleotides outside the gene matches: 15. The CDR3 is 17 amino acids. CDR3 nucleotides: TGTGCCAGCAGGCAAGCTCCGACCGGGACAGGGAGCTACGAGCAGTACTTC. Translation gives CASRQAPTGTGSYEQYF.

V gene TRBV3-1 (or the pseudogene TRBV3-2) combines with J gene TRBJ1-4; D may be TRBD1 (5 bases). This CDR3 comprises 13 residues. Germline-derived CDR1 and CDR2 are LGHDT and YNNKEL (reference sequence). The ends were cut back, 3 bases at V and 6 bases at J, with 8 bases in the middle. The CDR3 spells CASSQWGDEKLFF. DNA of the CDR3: TGTGCCAGCAGCCAGTGGGGGGATGAAAAACTGTTTTTT.

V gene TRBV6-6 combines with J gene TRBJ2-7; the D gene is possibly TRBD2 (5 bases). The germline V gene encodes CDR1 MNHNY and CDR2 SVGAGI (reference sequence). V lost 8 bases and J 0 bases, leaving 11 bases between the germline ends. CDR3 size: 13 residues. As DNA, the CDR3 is TGTGCCAGCCCTGAAGGGAGCTCCTACGAGCAGTACTTC. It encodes CASPEGSSYEQYF.

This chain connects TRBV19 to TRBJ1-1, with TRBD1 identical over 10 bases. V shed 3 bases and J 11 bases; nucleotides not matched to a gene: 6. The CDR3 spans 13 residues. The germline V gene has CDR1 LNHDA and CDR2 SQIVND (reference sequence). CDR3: CASSIRDRGFAFF. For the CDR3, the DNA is TGTGCCAGTAGTATCCGGGACAGGGGTTTTGCTTTCTTT.

In nucleotides, the CDR3 is TGTGCCAGCAGCGTGTCTAGCGGGAGGCAGCCAGAGACCCAGTACTTC. It translates to CASSVSSGRQPETQYF. The chain employs TRBV9 and TRBJ2-5; 11 nucleotides line up with TRBD2. Germline CDR1 is SGDLS and CDR2 is YYNGEE. CDR3 length: 16 residues. The trim removed 2 bases at V and 4 bases at J, leaving 7 bases unmatched.

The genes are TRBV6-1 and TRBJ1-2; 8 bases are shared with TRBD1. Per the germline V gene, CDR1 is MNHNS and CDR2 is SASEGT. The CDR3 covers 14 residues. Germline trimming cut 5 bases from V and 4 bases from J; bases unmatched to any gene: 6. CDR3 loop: CASSYVGQAYGYTF. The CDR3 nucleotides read TGTGCCAGCAGTTATGTGGGACAGGCCTATGGCTACACCTTC.

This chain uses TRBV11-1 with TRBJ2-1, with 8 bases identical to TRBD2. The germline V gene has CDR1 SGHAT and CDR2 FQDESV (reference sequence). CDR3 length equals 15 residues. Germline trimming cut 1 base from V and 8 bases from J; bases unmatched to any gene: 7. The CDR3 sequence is CASSLGLAGRYEQFF. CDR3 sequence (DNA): TGTGCCAGCAGCTTAGGGTTAGCGGGGCGCTATGAGCAGTTCTTC.

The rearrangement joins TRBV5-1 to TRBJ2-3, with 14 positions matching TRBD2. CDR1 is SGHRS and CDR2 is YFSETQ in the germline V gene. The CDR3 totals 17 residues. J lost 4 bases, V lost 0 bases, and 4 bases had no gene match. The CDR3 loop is CASSLGGTSGGPDTQYF. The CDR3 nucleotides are TGCGCCAGCAGCTTGGGTGGGACTAGCGGGGGACCAGATACGCAGTATTTT.

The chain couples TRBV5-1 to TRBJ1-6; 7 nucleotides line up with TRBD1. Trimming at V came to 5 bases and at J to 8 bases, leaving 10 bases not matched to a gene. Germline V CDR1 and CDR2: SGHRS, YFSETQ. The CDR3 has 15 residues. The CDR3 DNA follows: TGCGCCAGCAGACGCGACAGGGAGGTTTATTCACCCCTCCACTTT. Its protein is CASRRDREVYSPLHF.

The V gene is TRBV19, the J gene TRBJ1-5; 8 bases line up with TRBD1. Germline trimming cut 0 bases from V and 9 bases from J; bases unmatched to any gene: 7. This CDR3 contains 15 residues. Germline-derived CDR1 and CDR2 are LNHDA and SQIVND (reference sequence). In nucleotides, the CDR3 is TGTGCCAGTAGTATAGATCGGCAGGGGGCTTGGCCCCAGCATTTT. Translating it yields CASSIDRQGAWPQHF.

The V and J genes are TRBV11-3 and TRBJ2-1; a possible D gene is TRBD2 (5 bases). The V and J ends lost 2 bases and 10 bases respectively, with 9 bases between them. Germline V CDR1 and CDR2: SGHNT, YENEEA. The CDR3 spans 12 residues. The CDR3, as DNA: TGTGCCAGCAGCTTATCGAGGGAGGAGCAGTTCTTC. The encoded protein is CASSLSREEQFF.

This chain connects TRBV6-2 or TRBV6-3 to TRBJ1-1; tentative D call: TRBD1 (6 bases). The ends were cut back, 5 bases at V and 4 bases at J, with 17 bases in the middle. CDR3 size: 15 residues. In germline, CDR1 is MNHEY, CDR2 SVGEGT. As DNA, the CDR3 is TGTGCCAGCAGTCAAGTACAGGGAAGGGGCACTGAAGCTTTCTTT. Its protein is CASSQVQGRGTEAFF.

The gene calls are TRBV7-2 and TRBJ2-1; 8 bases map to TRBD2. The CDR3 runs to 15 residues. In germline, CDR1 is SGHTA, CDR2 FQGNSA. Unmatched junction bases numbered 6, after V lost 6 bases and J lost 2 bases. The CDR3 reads CASSSSGSTYNEQFF. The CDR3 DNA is TGTGCCAGCAGTTCTAGCGGGTCGACCTACAATGAGCAGTTCTTC.

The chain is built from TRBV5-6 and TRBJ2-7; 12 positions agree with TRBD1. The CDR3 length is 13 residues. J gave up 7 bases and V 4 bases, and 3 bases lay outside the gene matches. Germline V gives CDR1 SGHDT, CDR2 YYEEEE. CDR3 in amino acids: CASSGTGGGEQYF. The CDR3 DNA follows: TGTGCCAGCAGCGGGACAGGGGGCGGGGAGCAGTACTTC.